The next 27 T cell receptor beta chains were all read from a single sample in a study of cytomegalovirus exposure and HLA in healthy donors. The repertoire was sequenced with immunoSEQ multiplex PCR; TCRdb's copy has only in-frame clones and lacks some. The sample yields a few hundred thousand clones, 90% seen once. The sequenced material came from PBMCs. The receptors here all came from a woman aged 25 to 39 in good health and CMV-seronegative.

This chain connects TRBV6-6 to TRBJ2-3, with TRBD2 identical over 7 bases. The trim removed 3 bases at V and 6 bases at J, leaving 6 bases unmatched. In germline, CDR1 is MNHNY, CDR2 SVGAGI (reference sequence). This CDR3 contains 14 residues. CDR3 residues: CASSYEAGADTQYF. The CDR3 coding sequence is TGTGCCAGCAGTTATGAGGCGGGAGCGGATACGCAGTATTTT.

The CDR3 spells CASNARAGGSYEQYF. For the CDR3, the DNA is TGTGCCAGTAACGCGAGGGCGGGAGGGTCCTACGAGCAGTACTTC. The J gene is TRBJ2-7, the V gene TRBV19; 9 bases align to TRBD2. The CDR3 has 15 amino acids. CDR1 is LNHDA, CDR2 SQIVND, per germline (reference sequence). V gave up 7 bases and J gave up 1 base; unmatched junction bases: 8.

The V and J genes are TRBV19 and TRBJ2-7, with D unresolved. The ends were cut back, 1 base at V and 3 bases at J, with 13 bases in the middle. The CDR3 contains 15 residues. Germline loops: CDR1 LNHDA, CDR2 SQIVND (reference sequence). CDR3 in DNA: TGTGCCAGTAGTATAGCCCCGGGTCTTAACTACGAGCAGTACTTC. Translation: CASSIAPGLNYEQYF.

The genes are TRBV10-2 and TRBJ2-7, with 7 bases aligning to TRBD1. The CDR3 has 14 residues. Germline CDR1 and CDR2: WSHSY and SAAADI. V gave up 4 bases and J gave up 1 base; unmatched junction bases: 4. In nucleotides, the CDR3 is TGCGCCAGCAGTGTGACAGGGTGGTCCTACGAGCAGTACTTC. Translated: CASSVTGWSYEQYF.

The chain recombines TRBV11-2 with TRBJ1-3; D not resolved. Germline V lookup: CDR1 SGHAT, CDR2 FQNNGV. The CDR3 sequence is 14 residues long. The V and J ends lost 6 bases and 2 bases respectively, with 11 bases between them. The CDR3 nucleotides are TGTGCCAGCAGGGCCGACACTCCTGGAAACACCATATATTTT. Amino acid sequence: CASRADTPGNTIYF.

The CDR3 loop is CASSPPPLGDEQFF. The CDR3, as DNA: TGTGCCAGCTCACCGCCCCCCTTGGGGGATGAGCAGTTCTTC. This sequence joins TRBV18 and TRBJ2-1, with D tentatively TRBD1 or TRBD2 (5 bases each). CDR3 size: 14 residues. Trimming left V 3 bases short and J 8 bases short, with 14 bases between. Germline CDR1 reads KGHSH; CDR2 reads LQKENI.

The chain links TRBV19 to TRBJ2-7, with 10 bases matching TRBD2. This CDR3 region has 16 residues. The V gene end was trimmed by 1 base and the J gene end by 0 bases; junction bases not matched to a gene: 3. Germline lookup yields CDR1 LNHDA and CDR2 SQIVND (reference sequence). The CDR3 sequence is CASSIAPSGSSYEQYF. The CDR3 bases are TGTGCCAGTAGTATAGCCCCTAGCGGGAGCTCCTACGAGCAGTACTTC. The full variable domain, rest sourced from reference TRBV19 and TRBJ2-7, is DGGITQSPKYLFRKEGQNVTLSCEQNLNHDAMYWYRQDPGQGLRLIYYSQIVNDFQKGDIAEGYSVSREKKESFPLTVTSAQKNPTAFYLCASSIAPSGSSYEQYFGPGTRLTVT.

V and J are TRBV4-1 and TRBJ2-3; D tentatively reads TRBD1 or TRBD2 (5 bases each). V shed 5 bases and J shed 2 bases, with 20 bases lying between them. Germline lookup yields CDR1 MGHRA and CDR2 YSYEKL. This CDR3 has 17 amino acids. The CDR3 sequence: CASSNPTRGEATDTQYF. CDR3 coding DNA: TGCGCCAGCAGCAATCCAACTAGGGGCGAGGCCACAGATACGCAGTATTTT.

The rearrangement links TRBV2 to TRBJ2-5, with D possibly TRBD1 on 6 matching bases. Germline V lookup: CDR1 SNHLY, CDR2 FYNNEI. The V and J ends lost 3 bases and 2 bases respectively, with 7 bases between them. CDR3 length: 13 amino acids. The CDR3 DNA reads as TGTGCCAGCAGTGACAGGGGTCAAGAGACCCAGTACTTC. It codes for CASSDRGQETQYF.

The chain recombines TRBV29-1 with TRBJ2-3; possibly TRBD2 for D (7 bases). The CDR3 totals 12 residues. The germline V gene has CDR1 SQVTM and CDR2 ANQGSEA. V was shortened by 3 bases and J by 14 bases, with 18 bases between the two germline ends. In DNA form, the CDR3 reads TGCAGCGTTGAGGGAGGGGGGACTTTTTTGTATTTT. Its translation: CSVEGGGTFLYF.

The chain couples TRBV4-1 to TRBJ1-4; D is uncertain. V gave up 0 bases and J gave up 8 bases, with 7 bases separating them. Germline lookup yields CDR1 MGHRA and CDR2 YSYEKL. This CDR3 spans 13 amino acids. CDR3 coding DNA: TGCGCCAGCAGCCAAGAGAGGGAAGAAAAACTGTTTTTT. Translated, it gives CASSQEREEKLFF.

About this clone: This sample also contains other DNA sequences that code for the same CDR3. The chain employs TRBV5-1 and TRBJ2-1, with a possible D match to TRBD1 (5 bases). There are 14 residues in the CDR3. Trimming left V 3 bases short and J 0 bases short, with 7 bases between. CDR1 SGHRS and CDR2 YFSETQ come from the germline V gene. CDR3: CASSWGNSYNEQFF. Written as DNA, the CDR3 is TGCGCCAGCAGCTGGGGCAACTCCTACAATGAGCAGTTCTTC.

The chain is built from TRBV4-2 and TRBJ2-3; TRBD2 is a possible D gene (5 bases). This CDR3 has 18 residues. Trimming left V 0 bases short and J 0 bases short, with 16 bases between. Germline V gene data show CDR1 as LGHNA and CDR2 as YNFKEQ. The chain's CDR3 is CASSQDQGLGGSTDTQYF. The CDR3 DNA reads TGTGCCAGCAGCCAAGATCAAGGGCTAGGAGGAAGCACAGATACGCAGTATTTT.

The chain has TRBV11-3 and TRBJ2-1, with 12 bases that match TRBD1. The CDR3 consists of 14 residues. Germline values: CDR1 SGHNT, CDR2 YENEEA. With 5 bases clipped from V and 7 bases from J, the junction kept 3 bases outside the gene matches. The CDR3 DNA sequence: TGTGCCAGCAGCCGGGACAGGGGGCGAAATGAGCAGTTCTTC. Translating gives CASSRDRGRNEQFF.

The genes are TRBV28 and TRBJ2-7; 10 bases fit TRBD2. J was trimmed by 3 bases and V by 6 bases; bases with no gene match: 8. The CDR3 consists of 15 residues. Germline loops: CDR1 MDHEN, CDR2 SYDVKM. This chain's CDR3 is CASSSPSGSFYEQYF. DNA for the CDR3: TGTGCCAGCAGCTCTCCTAGCGGGAGTTTCTACGAGCAGTACTTC.

The V gene is TRBV9, the J gene TRBJ2-5; a possible D gene is TRBD1 (5 bases). The germline V gene encodes CDR1 SGDLS and CDR2 YYNGEE. Trimming took 4 bases from V and 5 from J, leaving 18 bases between them. The CDR3 has 15 amino acids. This CDR3 is CASSKDRLSQETQYF. DNA for the CDR3: TGTGCCAGCAGCAAAGACAGACTGTCGCAGGAGACCCAGTACTTC.

V and J are TRBV27 and TRBJ2-6, with D maybe TRBD2 (6 bases). V dropped 2 bases and J dropped 4 bases, with 9 bases sitting between them. The V gene's germline CDR1 is MNHEY and CDR2 SMNVEV (reference sequence). The CDR3 is 15 amino acids. The DNA for the CDR3 is TGTGCCAGCAGTTTAGCGGGATTCGGGGCCAACGTCCTGACTTTC. Its translation: CASSLAGFGANVLTF.

The chain combines TRBV6-5 with TRBJ1-2; weak D call: TRBD1 (5 bases). The CDR3 extends over 12 amino acids. V was clipped by 6 bases and J by 8 bases, with 13 bases between them. The V gene's germline CDR1 is MNHEY and CDR2 SVGAGI. Here the CDR3 DNA reads TGTGCCAGCAGAGGAGGGGCAGGGGGCTACACCTTC. It is translated as CASRGGAGGYTF.

The genes are TRBV27 and TRBJ2-7; 9 bases agree with TRBD1. The CDR3 has 14 residues. In germline, CDR1 is MNHEY, CDR2 SMNVEV (reference sequence). Trimming took 5 bases from V and 5 from J; bases not matched to a gene: 7. CDR3 sequence: CASSGDRALDEQYF. In nucleotides, the CDR3 is TGTGCCAGCAGTGGGGACAGGGCACTCGACGAGCAGTACTTC.

The genes are TRBV2 and TRBJ1-2, with 10 bases identical to TRBD1. The CDR3 is 16 residues long. Germline V CDR1 and CDR2: SNHLY, FYNNEI. The trim removed 1 base at V and 8 bases at J, leaving 10 bases unmatched. The CDR3 sequence is CASSEERQGASQGYTF. The CDR3 DNA is TGTGCCAGCAGTGAAGAAAGACAGGGGGCATCTCAAGGCTACACCTTC.

The genes are TRBV28 and TRBJ2-7; D is unclear. Germline values: CDR1 MDHEN, CDR2 SYDVKM. CDR3 length: 13 amino acids. V was clipped by 2 bases and J by 6 bases, with 11 bases between them. The CDR3: CASSLTTVPEQYF. The CDR3, as DNA: TGTGCCAGCAGTTTAACTACAGTCCCCGAGCAGTACTTC.

For the CDR3, the DNA is TGCAGCGTCCTCGACAGGGGAAGCGAGCAGTACTTC. Encoded protein: CSVLDRGSEQYF. The gene calls are TRBV29-1 and TRBJ2-7; 8 bases match TRBD1. CDR3 size: 12 residues. Germline values: CDR1 SQVTM, CDR2 ANQGSEA. V trimming: 6 bases; J trimming: 6 bases; junction bases outside the gene matches: 7.

V gene TRBV27 combines with J gene TRBJ2-1; possible D gene TRBD2, 7 bases. CDR1 and CDR2 from the germline V gene are MNHEY and SMNVEV (reference sequence). The CDR3 loop spans 17 amino acids. V lost 6 bases and J lost 8, with 26 bases in between. The CDR3 DNA sequence: TGTGCCAGCAGCCCAATAGGGGGGGTCTCGACTAGGGATGAGCAGTTCTTC. It encodes CASSPIGGVSTRDEQFF.

This chain connects TRBV4-2 to TRBJ2-7; 7 bases align to TRBD2. Trimming removed 0 bases from V and 2 bases from J; junction bases left unmatched: 4. Germline loops: CDR1 LGHNA, CDR2 YNFKEQ. The CDR3 loop spans 15 amino acids. The CDR3 is CASSQEASGTYEQYF. DNA for the CDR3: TGTGCCAGCAGCCAAGAGGCTAGCGGAACCTACGAGCAGTACTTC.

This clone was seen just once. The chain joins TRBV7-9 to TRBJ2-7, with D possibly being TRBD1 (5 bases). Looked up from germline, CDR1 is SEHNR and CDR2 is FQNEAQ (reference sequence). The CDR3 extends over 15 amino acids. Trimming took 5 bases from V and 2 from J, leaving 16 bases between them. CDR3 in DNA: TGTGCCAGCAGCGCCGACCTGGGGCTCGCCTACGAGCAGTACTTC. Protein: CASSADLGLAYEQYF.

The chain is built from TRBV9 and TRBJ2-2, with 13 bases fitting TRBD2. The V and J ends lost 1 base and 6 bases, in that order; junction bases with no gene match: 12. CDR1 and CDR2 from the germline V gene are SGDLS and YYNGEE. The CDR3 runs to 19 residues. CDR3 residues: CASSVRTSGSFLYAGELFF. CDR3 DNA: TGTGCCAGCAGCGTACGGACTAGCGGGAGTTTTTTGTATGCCGGGGAGCTGTTTTTT.

CDR3 sequence reads: CASSYPLNTGELFF. The DNA of the CDR3 is TGTGCCAGCAGTTACCCCCTGAACACCGGGGAGCTGTTTTTT. The chain joins TRBV6-5 to TRBJ2-2; no definite D call. Germline CDR1 is MNHEY and CDR2 is SVGAGI. This CDR3 comprises 14 residues. V was clipped by 2 bases and J by 1 base, with 5 bases between them.